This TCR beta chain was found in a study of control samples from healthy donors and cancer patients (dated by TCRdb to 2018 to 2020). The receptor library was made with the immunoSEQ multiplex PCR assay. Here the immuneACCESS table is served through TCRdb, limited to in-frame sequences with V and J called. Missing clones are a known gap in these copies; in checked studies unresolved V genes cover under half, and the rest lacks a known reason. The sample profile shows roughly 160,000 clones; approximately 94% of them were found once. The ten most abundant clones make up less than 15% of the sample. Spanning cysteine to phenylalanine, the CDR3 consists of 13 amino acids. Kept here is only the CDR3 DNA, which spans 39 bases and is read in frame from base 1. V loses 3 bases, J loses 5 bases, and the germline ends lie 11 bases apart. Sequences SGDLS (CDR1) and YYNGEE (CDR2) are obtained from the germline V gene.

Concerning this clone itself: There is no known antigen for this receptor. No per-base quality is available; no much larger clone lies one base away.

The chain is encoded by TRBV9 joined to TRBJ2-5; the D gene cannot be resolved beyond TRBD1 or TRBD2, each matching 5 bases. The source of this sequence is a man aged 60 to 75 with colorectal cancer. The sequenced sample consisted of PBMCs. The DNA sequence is TGTGCCAGCAGCGCTAGGTGGGGGGAGACCCAGTACTTC. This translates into CASSARWGETQYF.